These 20 T cell receptor beta chains originate from one sample sequenced in a study of blood T cell repertoires in COVID-19. TCRdb's copy holds only in-frame clones and misses some; the assay was immunoSEQ multiplex PCR. The profile shows about 230,000 clones, approximately 87% of them singletons. Sequencing was performed on peripheral blood. The source is a woman in her seventies with active or convalescent COVID-19.

The CDR3 is CASSYQGSNSPLHF. In nucleotides, the CDR3 is TGTGCCAGCTCATACCAGGGTAGCAATTCACCCCTCCACTTT. V gene TRBV18 combines with J gene TRBJ1-6; TRBD1 might be the D (5 bases). CDR3 size: 14 residues. The V and J ends lost 5 bases and 7 bases respectively, with 12 bases between them. Germline V gene sequence: CDR1 KGHSH, CDR2 LQKENI.

This clone is a singleton in its sample. The chain recombines TRBV11-2 with TRBJ1-5; 9 bases fit TRBD1. The CDR3 spans 15 residues. V lost 4 bases, J lost 4 bases, and 5 bases stayed unmatched. Germline CDR1 is SGHAT and CDR2 is FQNNGV. The CDR3 bases are TGTGCCAGCAGCTGGGGACAGGGAGGTAATCAGCCCCAGCATTTT. Translation: CASSWGQGGNQPQHF. Combining the CDR3 with reference TRBV11-2 and TRBJ1-5 gives the whole variable domain EAGVAQSPRYKIIEKRQSVAFWCNPISGHATLYWYQQILGQGPKLLIQFQNNGVVDDSQLPKDRFSAERLKGVDSTLKIQPAKLEDSAVYLCASSWGQGGNQPQHFGDGTRLSIL.

This rearrangement joins TRBV19 to TRBJ1-2; D is uncertain. Germline lookup yields CDR1 LNHDA and CDR2 SQIVND (reference sequence). V lost 5 bases and J 1 base, leaving 8 bases between the germline ends. The CDR3 is made up of 13 amino acids. CDR3 sequence reads: CASSSRDNYGYTF. The CDR3 region has the DNA TGTGCCAGTAGTTCCCGGGATAACTATGGCTACACCTTC.

The rearrangement joins TRBV3-1 (or the pseudogene TRBV3-2) to TRBJ1-1; TRBD1 matches at 7 bases. Germline-derived CDR1 and CDR2 are LGHDT and YNNKEL (reference sequence). After removal of 4 bases from V and 6 bases from J, the junction contained 8 bases not matched to a gene. The CDR3 is made up of 14 amino acids. The chain's CDR3 is CASSPRTGASEAFF. In DNA, the CDR3 is TGTGCCAGCAGCCCACGTACAGGGGCATCTGAAGCTTTCTTT.

The rearrangement joins TRBV20-1 to TRBJ2-7; 13 bases agree with TRBD2. Germline CDR1 DFQATT, CDR2 SNEGSKA (reference sequence). There are 16 residues in the CDR3. J lost 2 bases, V lost 3 bases, and 7 bases had no gene match. The CDR3 bases are TGCAGTGCTAGTCAACCCGGGACTAGCGGGACCTACGAGCAGTACTTC. This gives the protein CSASQPGTSGTYEQYF.

The chain employs TRBV7-9 and TRBJ2-3; TRBD1 agrees at 9 bases. V lost 5 bases and J lost 3; bases outside the gene matches: 9. Germline V gene data show CDR1 as SEHNR and CDR2 as FQNEAQ (reference sequence). There are 16 residues in the CDR3. CDR3 in amino acids: CASSRVQGAGTDTQYF. DNA for the CDR3: TGTGCCAGCAGCCGCGTACAGGGGGCAGGGACAGATACGCAGTATTTT.

This chain links TRBV5-1 with TRBJ1-6; a possible D gene is TRBD1 (5 bases). Looked up from germline, CDR1 is SGHRS and CDR2 is YFSETQ. The length of the CDR3 is 15 residues. V lost 4 bases to trimming and J lost 5 bases, with 13 bases between them. DNA for the CDR3: TGCGCCAGCAGCCCTCAGGGAAATAATAATTCACCCCTCCACTTT. Amino acids: CASSPQGNNNSPLHF. Based on the CDR3 plus reference TRBV5-1 and TRBJ1-6, the full variable domain is KAGVTQTPRYLIKTRGQQVTLSCSPISGHRSVSWYQQTPGQGLQFLFEYFSETQRNKGNFPGRFSGRQFSNSRSEMNVSTLELGDSALYLCASSPQGNNNSPLHFGNGTRLTVT.

The chain carries TRBV6-5 and TRBJ2-1; TRBD2 matches 13 bases. CDR3 length: 15 residues. Germline CDR1 MNHEY, CDR2 SVGAGI. V shed 4 bases, J shed 5 bases, and the junction held 2 bases outside the gene matches. The CDR3 is CASSSGTSGNNEQFF. Written as DNA, the CDR3 is TGTGCCAGCAGTTCCGGGACTAGCGGGAACAATGAGCAGTTCTTC.

The chain recombines TRBV7-3 with TRBJ2-2; D is undetermined. The CDR3 runs 16 residues. Germline V gene sequence: CDR1 SGHTA, CDR2 FQGTGA. Trimming left V 2 bases short and J 0 bases short, with 10 bases between. The CDR3 is CASSLYGLTNTGELFF. CDR3 sequence (DNA): TGTGCCAGCAGCTTATATGGCCTGACGAACACCGGGGAGCTGTTTTTT.

This chain links TRBV5-1 with TRBJ2-5, with 10 positions matching TRBD2. V shed 2 bases and J 5 bases; nucleotides not matched to a gene: 9. The CDR3 is 16 amino acids. Per the germline V gene, CDR1 is SGHRS and CDR2 is YFSETQ. The CDR3 loop is CASSFRSGGAEETQYF. For the CDR3, the DNA is TGCGCCAGCAGCTTTAGGAGCGGGGGGGCGGAGGAGACCCAGTACTTC. Together with reference TRBV5-1 and TRBJ2-5, the CDR3 gives the full variable domain: KAGVTQTPRYLIKTRGQQVTLSCSPISGHRSVSWYQQTPGQGLQFLFEYFSETQRNKGNFPGRFSGRQFSNSRSEMNVSTLELGDSALYLCASSFRSGGAEETQYFGPGTRLLVL.

This clone has a handful of counts. DNA for the CDR3: TGTGCCAGCTCCCACGACACGGAGACCCAGTACTTC. It translates to CASSHDTETQYF. V is TRBV18 and J is TRBJ2-5; D gene ambiguous. The V gene lost 6 bases and the J gene lost 5 bases, with 10 bases spanning the gap. The CDR3 has 12 amino acids. CDR1 KGHSH and CDR2 LQKENI come from the germline V gene.

The rearrangement uses TRBV9 and TRBJ2-5; TRBD1 might be the D (5 bases). Germline CDR1 is SGDLS and CDR2 is YYNGEE. V lost 4 bases and J 6 bases, leaving 16 bases between the germline ends. The CDR3 has 14 residues. The CDR3 reads CASSPLNLGQTQYF. In nucleotides, the CDR3 is TGTGCCAGCAGCCCCTTGAACTTGGGGCAGACCCAGTACTTC.

CDR3 in DNA: TGTGCCAGCAGACCTAACCGACGGGGGAACACTGAAGCTTTCTTT. Protein: CASRPNRRGNTEAFF. This chain joins TRBV6-5 and TRBJ1-1; D not certain. V was cut by 6 bases and J by 1 base, with 15 bases left in between. Per the germline V gene, CDR1 is MNHEY and CDR2 is SVGAGI. The CDR3 runs to 15 residues.

J is TRBJ1-1 and V is TRBV6-1; 7 bases agree with TRBD1. Germline V gives CDR1 MNHNS, CDR2 SASEGT. V shed 2 bases and J 8 bases; nucleotides not matched to a gene: 5. The CDR3 has 13 amino acids. The CDR3 reads CASSEQRGQEAFF. The CDR3 region has the DNA TGTGCCAGCAGTGAACAGAGGGGGCAGGAAGCTTTCTTT.

The V gene is TRBV19, the J gene TRBJ1-1; the match to TRBD1 covers 9 bases. The germline V gene has CDR1 LNHDA and CDR2 SQIVND (reference sequence). V lost 4 bases and J lost 4; bases outside the gene matches: 10. This CDR3 has 16 residues. CDR3 nucleotides: TGTGCCAGTAGTACCCTACTCGGACAGGGGACCACTGAAGCTTTCTTT. Its translation is CASSTLLGQGTTEAFF.

The rearrangement links TRBV5-1 to TRBJ2-5, with 11 bases aligning to TRBD2. Per the germline V gene, CDR1 is SGHRS and CDR2 is YFSETQ. The ends lost 4 bases at V and 5 bases at J; junction bases unmatched: 19. The CDR3 covers 19 residues. The CDR3 protein is CASSLLAGGRFGGWETQYF. The CDR3 bases are TGCGCCAGCAGCCTTCTAGCGGGGGGCCGCTTTGGCGGTTGGGAGACCCAGTACTTC.

The rearrangement uses TRBV14 and TRBJ2-3; 7 nucleotides agree with TRBD2. CDR3 length: 14 residues. Unmatched junction bases numbered 1, after V lost 4 bases and J lost 0 bases. The germline V gene has CDR1 SGHDN and CDR2 FVKESK. Here the CDR3 DNA reads TGTGCCAGCAGCCGGGGGGGAAGCACAGATACGCAGTATTTT. Its protein is CASSRGGSTDTQYF.

This chain links TRBV18 with TRBJ1-6; the D gene is possibly TRBD1 (6 bases). V dropped 2 bases and J dropped 7 bases, with 12 bases sitting between them. Germline V gene sequence: CDR1 KGHSH, CDR2 LQKENI. The CDR3 covers 15 residues. The CDR3 coding sequence is TGTGCCAGCTCACCAGGGGCAGGGGTGAATTCACCCCTCCACTTT. Translating gives CASSPGAGVNSPLHF. The full variable domain, rest sourced from reference TRBV18 and TRBJ1-6, is NAGVMQNPRHLVRRRGQEARLRCSPMKGHSHVYWYRQLPEEGLKFMVYLQKENIIDESGMPKERFSAEFPKEGPSILRIQQVVRGDSAAYFCASSPGAGVNSPLHFGNGTRLTVT.

The chain uses TRBV6-5 and TRBJ2-3; TRBD2 matches at 11 bases. Germline trimming cut 4 bases from V and 6 bases from J; bases unmatched to any gene: 9. There are 16 residues in the CDR3. Germline V lookup: CDR1 MNHEY, CDR2 SVGAGI. The CDR3 coding sequence is TGTGCCAGCAGTTCGCTAGCGGGGGGCGGGGGTGATACGCAGTATTTT. Translating it yields CASSSLAGGGGDTQYF.

The chain is built from TRBV4-1 and TRBJ2-7, with a tentative D call TRBD1 (6 bases). Trimming left V 0 bases short and J 4 bases short, with 10 bases between. Germline CDR1 is MGHRA and CDR2 is YSYEKL. The CDR3 extends over 14 amino acids. CDR3 nucleotides: TGCGCCAGCAGCCAAGAAGGGGGTAGGTACGAGCAGTACTTC. Translated, it gives CASSQEGGRYEQYF.